Following are 3 T cell receptor beta chains from one sample sequenced in a study of blood T cell repertoires in COVID-19 (dated by TCRdb to the early 2020s). To prepare the library, the immunoSEQ multiplex PCR assay was applied. Entries here come from immuneACCESS through TCRdb and include only in-frame sequences with V and J called. Some clones fail to appear in such tables; in the studies checked, an unresolved V gene covers under half of the shortfall, and the cause of the remainder is unknown. Present in this sample are about 82,000 clones, 78% of which were seen just once. The top ten clonotypes cover just over 35% of the sample. The material sequenced was peripheral blood. All receptors derive from a man in his 60s with COVID-19, enrolled during active disease.

The genes are TRBV4-1 and TRBJ2-7; 11 positions agree with TRBD2. Unmatched junction bases numbered 8, after V lost 6 bases and J lost 7 bases. The CDR3 runs to 14 residues. The germline CDR1 and CDR2 sequences are MGHRA and YSYEKL. Here the CDR3 DNA reads TGCGCCAGCAGTCTAGCGGGGGGAGTGGAAGAGCAGTACTTC. Translated: CASSLAGGVEEQYF.

The V call is TRBV30, the J call TRBJ1-4; D not resolved. CDR1 and CDR2 (germline): GTSNPN, SVGIG (reference sequence). The CDR3 has 14 residues. V dropped 3 bases and J dropped 10 bases, with 18 bases sitting between them. Written as DNA, the CDR3 is TGTGCCTGGAGGGCCGGACGGGGTGTTGGAAAACTGTTTTTT. Its translation: CAWRAGRGVGKLFF.

V and J are TRBV7-8 and TRBJ2-7, with TRBD1 matching 10 bases. The V gene end was trimmed by 5 bases and the J gene end by 3 bases; junction bases not matched to a gene: 7. CDR1 is SGHVS and CDR2 is FQNEAQ in the germline V gene. The CDR3 runs 15 residues. The CDR3 DNA follows: TGTGCCAGCAGCCGCGGACAGGGGGGTTTCTACGAGCAGTACTTC. This gives the protein CASSRGQGGFYEQYF.